Listed below are T cell receptor beta chains from one sample, sequenced in a study of T cell responses to AZD1222 COVID-19 vaccine. Produced via immunoSEQ multiplex PCR; TCRdb's table is partial and in-frame only. The sample has 150,000 to 200,000 clones; 75% to 90% are singletons. This sample comprised peripheral blood, obtained on day 0 of MenACWY control vaccination. The origin of the receptors is an adult in good health. Both conserved end residues are part of each CDR3. A D gene is named only where the DNA matches it firmly. Clone size is given for some rows only: seen once, a few or many times, or a class if the clone is expanded.

V gene: TRBV28; clone size: -; D gene: -; J gene: TRBJ2-1; CDR3 protein: CASTQQLYNEQFF; CDR3 DNA: TGTGCCAGCACCCAACAGTTATACAATGAGCAGTTCTTC
V gene: TRBV5-1; clone size: -; D gene: TRBD1; J gene: TRBJ1-3; CDR3 protein: CASSLAGTGGSGNTIYF; CDR3 DNA: TGCGCCAGCAGCTTGGCTGGGACAGGGGGCTCTGGAAACACCATATATTTT
V gene: TRBV7-8; clone size: -; D gene: -; J gene: TRBJ1-6; CDR3 protein: CASSLTQGRNSPLHF; CDR3 DNA: TGTGCCAGCAGTCTCACTCAGGGCCGGAATTCACCCCTCCACTTT
V gene: TRBV7-2; clone size: -; D gene: -; J gene: TRBJ2-3; CDR3 protein: CASRRGLVTDTQYF; CDR3 DNA: TGTGCCAGCAGAAGAGGGCTGGTCACAGATACGCAGTATTTT
V gene: TRBV5-6; clone size: -; D gene: -; J gene: TRBJ1-6; CDR3 protein: CASSRDFKGGSPLHF; CDR3 DNA: TGTGCCAGCAGTAGGGACTTCAAAGGGGGTTCACCCCTCCACTTT
V gene: TRBV20-1; clone size: -; D gene: -; J gene: TRBJ1-2; CDR3 protein: CSAPPGYTF; CDR3 DNA: TGCAGTGCCCCTCCTGGCTACACCTTC
V gene: TRBV7-8; clone size: once; D gene: TRBD2; J gene: TRBJ2-5; CDR3 protein: CASSELAGGQETQYF; CDR3 DNA: TGTGCCAGCAGTGAACTAGCGGGAGGGCAAGAGACCCAGTACTTC
V gene: TRBV29-1; clone size: -; D gene: -; J gene: TRBJ2-7; CDR3 protein: CSVEVDSSYEQYF; CDR3 DNA: TGCAGCGTTGAAGTGGACAGTTCCTACGAGCAGTACTTC
V gene: TRBV19; clone size: -; D gene: -; J gene: TRBJ1-1; CDR3 protein: CASRLQENTEAFF; CDR3 DNA: TGTGCCAGTAGGTTACAGGAGAACACTGAAGCTTTCTTT
V gene: TRBV2; clone size: once; D gene: TRBD2; J gene: TRBJ2-7; CDR3 protein: CASSDGEGTYEQYF; CDR3 DNA: TGTGCCAGCAGTGACGGGGAGGGGACCTACGAGCAGTACTTC
V gene: TRBV6-2/TRBV6-3; clone size: -; D gene: -; J gene: TRBJ1-3; CDR3 protein: CASSTAASWNTIYF; CDR3 DNA: TGTGCCAGCAGTACGGCCGCTTCATGGAACACCATATATTTT
V gene: TRBV10-3; clone size: -; D gene: TRBD1; J gene: TRBJ1-1; CDR3 protein: CAIRNDRAEAFF; CDR3 DNA: TGTGCCATCAGAAATGACAGGGCTGAAGCTTTCTTT
V gene: TRBV15; clone size: few; D gene: -; J gene: TRBJ1-5; CDR3 protein: CATSRDRVTFQPQHF; CDR3 DNA: TGTGCCACCAGCAGAGATCGTGTGACTTTTCAGCCCCAGCATTTT
V gene: TRBV27; clone size: -; D gene: -; J gene: TRBJ2-1; CDR3 protein: CASRTSIEQFF; CDR3 DNA: TGTGCCAGCAGAACTAGCATTGAGCAGTTCTTC
V gene: TRBV7-9; clone size: -; D gene: TRBD2; J gene: TRBJ2-1; CDR3 protein: CASSTLAGGSDNEQFF; CDR3 DNA: TGTGCCAGCAGCACTCTAGCGGGAGGGTCCGACAATGAGCAGTTCTTC
V gene: TRBV5-5; clone size: many; D gene: TRBD2; J gene: TRBJ2-2; CDR3 protein: CASSSPTSGSGTGELFF; CDR3 DNA: TGTGCCAGCAGCTCCCCGACTAGCGGGAGTGGGACCGGGGAGCTGTTTTTT
V gene: TRBV4-2; clone size: -; D gene: TRBD1; J gene: TRBJ2-7; CDR3 protein: CASSTGGVYEQYF; CDR3 DNA: TGTGCCAGCAGCACAGGGGGCGTCTACGAGCAGTACTTC
V gene: TRBV5-5; clone size: -; D gene: -; J gene: TRBJ2-5; CDR3 protein: CASSPAWGPQETQYF; CDR3 DNA: TGTGCCAGCAGCCCGGCGTGGGGGCCTCAAGAGACCCAGTACTTC
V gene: TRBV28; clone size: -; D gene: -; J gene: TRBJ2-7; CDR3 protein: CASRRLRDGYEQYF; CDR3 DNA: TGTGCCAGCAGACGTCTCCGGGACGGCTACGAGCAGTACTTC
V gene: TRBV5-4; clone size: many; D gene: -; J gene: TRBJ1-2; CDR3 protein: CASSPGSQYGYTF; CDR3 DNA: TGTGCCAGCAGCCCCGGGAGCCAATATGGCTACACCTTC
V gene: TRBV28; clone size: -; D gene: -; J gene: TRBJ1-1; CDR3 protein: CASSLTARGRNTEAFF; CDR3 DNA: TGTGCCAGCAGTTTAACCGCCAGGGGAAGGAACACTGAAGCTTTCTTT
V gene: TRBV7-6; clone size: -; D gene: TRBD1; J gene: TRBJ2-7; CDR3 protein: CASSLGGQGFNEQYF; CDR3 DNA: TGTGCCAGCAGCTTAGGTGGACAGGGGTTTAACGAGCAGTACTTC
V gene: TRBV10-2; clone size: -; D gene: -; J gene: TRBJ2-5; CDR3 protein: CASSEVVETQYF; CDR3 DNA: TGCGCCAGCAGTGAGGTGGTAGAGACCCAGTACTTC
V gene: TRBV28; clone size: -; D gene: -; J gene: TRBJ1-5; CDR3 protein: CASSLFATVNQPQHF; CDR3 DNA: TGTGCCAGCAGCTTATTCGCGACGGTGAATCAGCCCCAGCATTTT
V gene: TRBV2; clone size: -; D gene: -; J gene: TRBJ1-3; CDR3 protein: CASRQGDSGNTIYF; CDR3 DNA: TGTGCCAGCAGACAGGGTGACTCTGGAAACACCATATATTTT
V gene: TRBV7-3; clone size: -; D gene: TRBD2; J gene: TRBJ2-5; CDR3 protein: CASSRGSGGQETQYF; CDR3 DNA: TGTGCCAGCAGCCGCGGAAGCGGGGGGCAAGAGACCCAGTACTTC
V gene: TRBV11-2; clone size: once; D gene: -; J gene: TRBJ1-1; CDR3 protein: CASSLGWGSTEAFF; CDR3 DNA: TGTGCCAGCAGCTTAGGGTGGGGGTCGACTGAAGCTTTCTTT
V gene: TRBV5-1; clone size: -; D gene: TRBD2; J gene: TRBJ2-3; CDR3 protein: CASSMGLAGGDTQYF; CDR3 DNA: TGCGCCAGCAGCATGGGACTAGCGGGAGGAGATACGCAGTATTTT
V gene: TRBV19; clone size: -; D gene: -; J gene: TRBJ2-7; CDR3 protein: CASSISGGTTYEQYF; CDR3 DNA: TGTGCCAGTAGTATATCAGGGGGGACTACCTACGAGCAGTACTTC
V gene: TRBV30; clone size: -; D gene: TRBD2; J gene: TRBJ2-1; CDR3 protein: CAWKQREAEQFF; CDR3 DNA: TGTGCCTGGAAGCAGCGGGAGGCTGAGCAGTTCTTC
V gene: TRBV4-1; clone size: -; D gene: -; J gene: TRBJ2-7; CDR3 protein: CASSQVMTGQDEQYF; CDR3 DNA: TGCGCCAGCAGCCAAGTAATGACAGGCCAGGACGAGCAGTACTTC
V gene: TRBV5-1; clone size: -; D gene: -; J gene: TRBJ1-4; CDR3 protein: CASSLAGGGPEKLFF; CDR3 DNA: TGCGCCAGCAGCTTGGCCGGGGGCGGACCGGAAAAACTGTTTTTT
V gene: TRBV10-3; clone size: -; D gene: -; J gene: TRBJ1-1; CDR3 protein: CAISDPGRRSYEAFF; CDR3 DNA: TGTGCCATCAGTGACCCCGGACGGAGGAGCTATGAAGCTTTCTTT
V gene: TRBV19; clone size: -; D gene: -; J gene: TRBJ2-7; CDR3 protein: CASSITRNSYEQYF; CDR3 DNA: TGTGCCAGTAGTATAACACGGAACTCCTACGAGCAGTACTTC
V gene: TRBV11-2; clone size: -; D gene: -; J gene: TRBJ2-5; CDR3 protein: CASSLVETQYF; CDR3 DNA: TGTGCCAGCAGCTTAGTAGAGACCCAGTACTTC
V gene: TRBV4-2; clone size: -; D gene: -; J gene: TRBJ1-4; CDR3 protein: CASSQAAGANEKLFF; CDR3 DNA: TGTGCCAGCAGCCAAGCAGCGGGAGCTAATGAAAAACTGTTTTTT
V gene: TRBV19; clone size: -; D gene: -; J gene: TRBJ1-5; CDR3 protein: CASSIVEYSNQPQHF; CDR3 DNA: TGTGCCAGTAGTATTGTGGAGTATAGCAATCAGCCCCAGCATTTT
V gene: TRBV28; clone size: -; D gene: -; J gene: TRBJ2-3; CDR3 protein: CASRQGGTDTQYF; CDR3 DNA: TGTGCCAGCAGACAGGGAGGAACAGATACGCAGTATTTT
V gene: TRBV27; clone size: few; D gene: TRBD1; J gene: TRBJ1-6; CDR3 protein: CASRWTGDRNSPLHF; CDR3 DNA: TGTGCCAGCAGATGGACAGGGGACCGTAATTCACCCCTCCACTTT